The 15 T cell receptor beta chains below all came from one sample that was sequenced in a study of blood T cell repertoires in COVID-19. Sequencing was performed with immunoSEQ multiplex PCR; in TCRdb, only in-frame clones are kept and a portion is missing. The sample lists roughly 120,000 clones; 85% were seen once. Source material: peripheral blood. These receptors came from a man older than 75 with acute or convalescent COVID-19.

V usage is TRBV6-5 and J usage is TRBJ2-3, with 9 bases aligning to TRBD2. Germline CDR1 reads MNHEY; CDR2 reads SVGAGI. The J segment lost 1 base and the V segment lost 6 bases, leaving 2 bases of the junction unmatched. This CDR3 comprises 14 residues. The CDR3 sequence is CASRRLAGTDTQYF. The CDR3 DNA reads as TGTGCCAGCAGAAGACTAGCGGGCACAGATACGCAGTATTTT.

This chain links TRBV28 with TRBJ1-2, with 8 bases identical to TRBD1. This CDR3 has 15 amino acids. Germline V CDR1 and CDR2: MDHEN, SYDVKM. J gave up 3 bases and V 5 bases, and 8 bases lay outside the gene matches. In DNA, the CDR3 is TGTGCCAGCAGTGCGCCGGGACAGGCGGACTATGGCTACACCTTC. Its translation is CASSAPGQADYGYTF.

This chain links TRBV11-3 with TRBJ2-2; 8 bases match TRBD2. The CDR3 spans 18 residues. V was clipped by 3 bases and J by 6 bases; unmatched bases: 15. Germline V lookup: CDR1 SGHNT, CDR2 YENEEA. CDR3 residues: CASSFGTGMAGGPGELFF. The CDR3, as DNA: TGTGCCAGCAGCTTCGGGACGGGGATGGCGGGAGGCCCCGGGGAGCTGTTTTTT.

This chain joins TRBV19 and TRBJ1-4, with TRBD1 identical over 8 bases. The CDR3 has 15 residues. J gave up 8 bases and V 5 bases, and 10 bases lay outside the gene matches. Germline values: CDR1 LNHDA, CDR2 SQIVND (reference sequence). CDR3 sequence: CASSALDRVYEKLFF. In DNA, the CDR3 is TGTGCCAGTAGTGCCCTGGACAGGGTCTACGAAAAACTGTTTTTT. The whole variable domain, remainder taken from reference TRBV19 and TRBJ1-4, is DGGITQSPKYLFRKEGQNVTLSCEQNLNHDAMYWYRQDPGQGLRLIYYSQIVNDFQKGDIAEGYSVSREKKESFPLTVTSAQKNPTAFYLCASSALDRVYEKLFFGSGTQLSVL.

V is TRBV12-3 or TRBV12-4 and J is TRBJ1-5, with TRBD1 matching 10 bases. The V gene end was trimmed by 5 bases and the J gene end by 5 bases; junction bases not matched to a gene: 0. This CDR3 contains 13 residues. The DNA of the CDR3 is TGTGCCAGCAGTGGGACAGGGGATCAGCCCCAGCATTTT. Its protein product is CASSGTGDQPQHF.

The chain recombines TRBV7-9 with TRBJ1-1, with D possibly matching TRBD1 (5 bases). This CDR3 spans 14 amino acids. Germline CDR1 is SEHNR and CDR2 is FQNEAQ (reference sequence). Trimming removed 5 bases from V and 6 bases from J, with 16 bases in between. The CDR3 here is CASSPSGFDAEAFF. Here the CDR3 DNA reads TGTGCCAGCAGCCCCTCAGGGTTCGACGCTGAAGCTTTCTTT.

The chain combines TRBV3-1 (or the pseudogene TRBV3-2) with TRBJ1-1; no reliable D call. The germline CDR1 and CDR2 sequences are LGHDT and YNNKEL (reference sequence). V lost 1 base and J 1 base, leaving 7 bases between the germline ends. CDR3 size: 14 residues. The DNA of the CDR3 is TGTGCCAGCAGCCAAGTACAGAAGAACACTGAAGCTTTCTTT. Residues: CASSQVQKNTEAFF.

The chain employs TRBV27 and TRBJ1-6; 9 bases match TRBD1. Germline V CDR1 and CDR2: MNHEY, SMNVEV (reference sequence). This CDR3 is built from 15 residues. V lost 6 bases to trimming and J lost 10 bases; unmatched junction nucleotides: 10. The CDR3 reads CASRLGTGLSSPLHF. In DNA form, the CDR3 reads TGTGCCAGCAGGCTGGGGACAGGGCTGTCGTCACCCCTCCACTTT.

This clone was found once. V is TRBV6-5 and J is TRBJ2-3, with 12 bases that match TRBD2. The germline V gene has CDR1 MNHEY and CDR2 SVGAGI. With 3 bases clipped from V and 4 bases from J, the junction kept 5 bases outside the gene matches. The CDR3 consists of 16 residues. The CDR3 sequence is CASSYRLAGAPDTQYF. The CDR3 bases are TGTGCCAGCAGTTATCGACTAGCGGGAGCCCCAGATACGCAGTATTTT.

The gene calls are TRBV27 and TRBJ2-3; 7 bases line up with TRBD1. The CDR3 covers 16 residues. Germline values: CDR1 MNHEY, CDR2 SMNVEV (reference sequence). After removal of 3 bases from V and 5 bases from J, the junction contained 11 bases not matched to a gene. The CDR3 DNA reads TGTGCCAGCAGTTTCCGCAGGGGACAGAAGGGAGATACGCAGTATTTT. Translated: CASSFRRGQKGDTQYF.

The J gene is TRBJ1-2, the V gene TRBV29-1, with TRBD1 as a possible D gene (5 bases). Germline V gene lookup returns CDR1 SQVTM and CDR2 ANQGSEA. The CDR3 has 12 amino acids. With 4 bases removed from V and 3 bases from J, the gap between germline ends came to 9 bases. The CDR3 nucleotides read TGCAGCGTTGGAGACAGATACTATGGCTACACCTTC. This sequence encodes CSVGDRYYGYTF.

The J gene is TRBJ1-5, the V gene TRBV24-1; D is possibly TRBD1 (6 bases). Looked up from germline, CDR1 is KGHDR and CDR2 is SFDVKD. The CDR3 is 14 amino acids. V was shortened by 4 bases and J by 6 bases, with 12 bases between the two germline ends. CDR3 loop: CATSEQGFGQPQHF. The CDR3 region has the DNA TGTGCCACCAGTGAACAGGGTTTCGGTCAGCCCCAGCATTTT.

The chain couples TRBV7-6 to TRBJ2-7; D might be TRBD2 (7 bases). The CDR3 has 15 amino acids. V was cut by 2 bases and J by 2 bases, with 13 bases left in between. Germline V gene sequence: CDR1 SGHVS, CDR2 FNYEAQ. The CDR3 loop reads CASSLSGTSTYEQYF. CDR3 coding DNA: TGTGCCAGCAGCTTAAGCGGGACAAGCACCTACGAGCAGTACTTC.

This rearrangement joins TRBV6-5 to TRBJ1-2; TRBD1 agrees at 7 bases. Germline trimming cut 10 bases from V and 4 bases from J; bases unmatched to any gene: 12. The CDR3 contains 14 residues. Germline V gene lookup returns CDR1 MNHEY and CDR2 SVGAGI. The CDR3 loop reads CATDPTGTSYGYTF. The CDR3 DNA reads TGTGCCACCGACCCGACAGGGACATCCTATGGCTACACCTTC.

The rearrangement joins TRBV11-3 to TRBJ2-1, with D perhaps matching TRBD1 (6 bases). V was pared by 4 bases and J by 5 bases, with 12 bases between. Germline assignment: CDR1 SGHNT and CDR2 YENEEA. CDR3 size: 14 residues. As DNA, the CDR3 is TGTGCCAGCAGCTCCCTGGGGGCAAACAATGAGCAGTTCTTC. It specifies CASSSLGANNEQFF.